This TCR beta chain was sequenced during a study of T-cell reconstitution after alpha-beta-depleted transplantation in children. Germline V gene data show CDR1 as SGHNT and CDR2 as YYREEE (reference sequence). The ends lost 4 bases at V and 1 base at J; junction bases unmatched: 5. CDR3 length equals 15 residues. Regarding the study as a whole: T cells produced anew were the main source of T-cell counts and diversity one year after transplant. Alpha-beta T cells present about two months after transplant were reported to originate from several hundred expanded graft clones.

Unique molecular identifiers tagged the TCRbeta library. TCRdb fed the PCR reads into MiXCR, producing one record per CDR3 protein. The sample has around 600,000 distinct CDR3 sequences; 23% are singletons. This clonotype was seen many times. Its specificity is not known. This receptor was taken from a boy under two years old who had a stem cell transplant for acute myeloid leukemia, so the T cells may come from the graft donor. The sample in question was PBMCs, mostly from graft donor cells, obtained 360 days after TCRalphabeta/CD19-depleted stem cell transplant. This chain uses TRBV5-4 with TRBJ2-3; 8 bases match TRBD1. The CDR3 DNA is TGTGCCAGCAGCCCCAGGGGGCGCGGCACAGATACGCAGTATTTT. This codes for CASSPRGRGTDTQYF. Looking up the rest from reference TRBV5-4 and TRBJ2-3 gives the full variable domain: ETGVTQSPTHLIKTRGQQVTLRCSSQSGHNTVSWYQQALGQGPQFIFQYYREEENGRGNFPPRFSGLQFPNYSSELNVNALELDDSALYLCASSPRGRGTDTQYFGPGTRLTVL.